These 5 T cell receptor beta chains originate from one sample sequenced in a study of cytomegalovirus exposure and HLA in healthy donors. A multiplex PCR was run with 60 Vbeta primers and 13 Jbeta primers. This table comes from immunoSEQ multiplex PCR, and its TCRdb copy is limited to in-frame clones, with some not included. The sample has 150,000 to 200,000 clones, 70% to 80% seen once. Sequenced: PBMCs. All receptors come from a woman in her forties or fifties in good health and CMV-seronegative.

This chain links TRBV5-4 with TRBJ2-5; 10 bases fit TRBD2. The CDR3 covers 17 residues. Trimming removed 4 bases from V and 3 bases from J; junction bases left unmatched: 12. Per the germline V gene, CDR1 is SGHNT and CDR2 is YYREEE (reference sequence). The CDR3 sequence is CASSPGERGGGEETQYF. CDR3 DNA sequence: TGTGCCAGCAGCCCGGGAGAGCGGGGGGGCGGGGAAGAGACCCAGTACTTC.

This chain links TRBV6-6 with TRBJ1-2; TRBD1 might be the D (5 bases). Germline V lookup: CDR1 MNHNY, CDR2 SVGAGI (reference sequence). CDR3 size: 15 residues. The V and J ends lost 0 bases and 8 bases respectively, with 16 bases between them. CDR3 sequence reads: CASSYSFRGGMGYTF. CDR3 DNA: TGTGCCAGCAGTTACTCGTTTAGGGGCGGAATGGGCTACACCTTC.

V gene TRBV19 combines with J gene TRBJ1-2; 9 positions agree with TRBD1. This CDR3 contains 13 residues. Germline values: CDR1 LNHDA, CDR2 SQIVND (reference sequence). Trimming cost V 7 bases and J 6 bases; bases outside gene matches: 6. The CDR3 region has the DNA TGTGCCAGTAACACACAGGGGGCTCATGGCTACACCTTC. Translation: CASNTQGAHGYTF.

CDR3 sequence: CSVVGGTEETQYF. The DNA of the CDR3 is TGCAGCGTTGTGGGGGGGACTGAAGAGACCCAGTACTTC. The chain employs TRBV29-1 and TRBJ2-5; 7 bases are shared with TRBD2. This CDR3 is 13 amino acids long. Germline V gene lookup returns CDR1 SQVTM and CDR2 ANQGSEA. The ends lost 4 bases at V and 3 bases at J; junction bases unmatched: 5.

The J gene is TRBJ2-1, the V gene TRBV6-1, with 12 bases matching TRBD2. Trimming took 3 bases from V and 4 from J; bases not matched to a gene: 7. The CDR3 runs 17 residues. Germline V gives CDR1 MNHNS, CDR2 SASEGT. In nucleotides, the CDR3 is TGTGCCAGCAGTGAGACTAGCGGGAGACGGCTATACAATGAGCAGTTCTTC. Protein product: CASSETSGRRLYNEQFF.